This record looks at one T cell receptor beta chain sequence and its context. What it recognizes is unknown. V shed 6 bases, J shed 3 bases, and the junction held 12 bases outside the gene matches. Germline CDR1 SGHTA, CDR2 FQGTGA. The CDR3 loop spans 17 amino acids. The sample is drawn from a study of T cells in Graves' hyperthyroidism and ophthalmopathy. Study in general: Before treatment of any kind, peripheral blood was taken at initial diagnosis. Study-level findings and limits: Model predictions of ophthalmopathy came a median approximately 6.2 months before onset.

Authors of the study amplified TCR beta CDR3 regions from RNA transcripts. A set of HTBI primers served as the primers for a first-round RT-PCR of the TCR CDR3. TCRdb called the multiplex PCR reads again in MiXCR, with one record for every CDR3 protein. The data contain more than 550,000 distinct CDR3 sequences, roughly a sixth of them seen just once; the ten biggest clones take up about 16%. This sequence joins TRBV7-3 and TRBJ2-7, with TRBD1 identical over 12 bases. Sequencing input: blood. This sequence originates from a man in his forties or fifties with Graves' hyperthyroidism. The CDR3 DNA reads as TGTGCCAGCAGGCGAACCGGGACAGGGGGCTACTTCTACGAGCAGTACTTC. This translates into CASRRTGTGGYFYEQYF.